A selection of T cell receptor beta chains follows, all from one sample in a study of blood T cell repertoires in COVID-19. TCRdb keeps only in-frame clones here, not all; method: immunoSEQ multiplex PCR. The profile shows over 55,000 clones, more than 85% of them singletons. Sequencing was performed on peripheral blood. Receptors were obtained from a man in his sixties with acute or convalescent COVID-19. Each CDR3 is given with its conserved first and last residue. The D gene is left open where the match is weak. Part of the rows lack a size; the others show once, few, many or a class for expanded clones.

J | V | size | D | CDR3 | DNA
TRBJ2-7 | TRBV7-2 | - | TRBD1 | CASSLTGTVVYEQYF | TGTGCCAGCAGCTTAACCGGGACAGTAGTCTACGAGCAGTACTTC
TRBJ1-4 | TRBV28 | - | TRBD1 | CASSLLTGGNEKLFF | TGTGCCAGCAGTTTATTGACAGGGGGGAATGAAAAACTGTTTTTT
TRBJ1-4 | TRBV7-2 | - | - | CASSLQAYNEKLFF | TGTGCCAGCAGCTTACAGGCGTATAATGAAAAACTGTTTTTT
TRBJ2-1 | TRBV3-1/TRBV3-2 | - | - | CASSGMAGSSYNEQFF | TGTGCCAGCAGCGGTATGGCGGGGAGCTCCTACAATGAGCAGTTCTTC
TRBJ2-1 | TRBV12-2 | - | - | CASRFASPPKHGTVEQFF | TGTGCAAGTCGCTTCGCCTCCCCGCCTAAACACGGGACAGTAGAGCAGTTCTTC
TRBJ1-5 | TRBV3-1/TRBV3-2 | - | - | CASSRGTGNNQPQHF | TGTGCCAGCAGCCGAGGAACAGGAAACAATCAGCCCCAGCATTTT
TRBJ1-1 | TRBV27 | few | - | CASSPRVGMNTEAFF | TGTGCCAGCAGTCCTCGTGTGGGCATGAACACTGAAGCTTTCTTT
TRBJ2-2 | TRBV5-1 | - | - | CASSKDLTGHTGELFF | TGCGCCAGCAGCAAAGACCTGACAGGACACACCGGGGAGCTGTTTTTT
TRBJ2-5 | TRBV5-8 | - | - | CASSSFRVQETQYF | TGTGCCAGCAGTTCCTTTCGGGTCCAAGAGACCCAGTACTTC
TRBJ2-3 | TRBV5-1 | - | TRBD2 | CASSSRLAGITDTQYF | TGCGCCAGCAGCTCAAGACTAGCGGGAATCACAGATACGCAGTATTTT